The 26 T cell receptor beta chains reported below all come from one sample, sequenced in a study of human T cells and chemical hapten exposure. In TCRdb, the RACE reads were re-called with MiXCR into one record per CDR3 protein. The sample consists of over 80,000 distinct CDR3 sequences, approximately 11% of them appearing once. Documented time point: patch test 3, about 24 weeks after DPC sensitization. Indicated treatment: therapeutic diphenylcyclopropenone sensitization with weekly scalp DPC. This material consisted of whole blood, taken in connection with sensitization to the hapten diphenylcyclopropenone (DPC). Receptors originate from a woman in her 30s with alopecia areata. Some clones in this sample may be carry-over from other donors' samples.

The CDR3 DNA is TGTGCCAGTAGTTCCCAGGGGGGAGAATCCTACGAGCAGTACTTC. It specifies CASSSQGGESYEQYF. The J gene is TRBJ2-7, the V gene TRBV19; perhaps TRBD1 as D (7 bases). Germline CDR1 is LNHDA and CDR2 is SQIVND (reference sequence). CDR3 length: 15 amino acids. With 5 bases removed from V and 1 base from J, the gap between germline ends came to 15 bases.

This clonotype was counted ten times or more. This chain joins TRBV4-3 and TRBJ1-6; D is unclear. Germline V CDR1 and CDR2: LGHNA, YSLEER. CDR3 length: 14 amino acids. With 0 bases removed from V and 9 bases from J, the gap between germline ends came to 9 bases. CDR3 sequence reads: CASSQDGEISPLHF. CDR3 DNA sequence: TGCGCCAGCAGCCAAGACGGGGAAATTTCACCCCTCCACTTT.

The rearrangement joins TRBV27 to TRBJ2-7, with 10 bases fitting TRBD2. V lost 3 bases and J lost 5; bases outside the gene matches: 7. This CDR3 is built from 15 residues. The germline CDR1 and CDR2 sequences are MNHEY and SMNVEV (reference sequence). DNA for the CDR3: TGTGCCAGCAGTTTTATAGCGGGAGGTAGGCACGAGCAGTACTTC. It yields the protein CASSFIAGGRHEQYF.

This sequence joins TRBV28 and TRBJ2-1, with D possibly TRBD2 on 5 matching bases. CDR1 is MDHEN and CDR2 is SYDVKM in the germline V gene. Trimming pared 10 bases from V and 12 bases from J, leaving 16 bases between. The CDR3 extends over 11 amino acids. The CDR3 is CATKALVAQFF. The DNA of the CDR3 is TGTGCCACCAAGGCACTAGTTGCGCAGTTCTTC.

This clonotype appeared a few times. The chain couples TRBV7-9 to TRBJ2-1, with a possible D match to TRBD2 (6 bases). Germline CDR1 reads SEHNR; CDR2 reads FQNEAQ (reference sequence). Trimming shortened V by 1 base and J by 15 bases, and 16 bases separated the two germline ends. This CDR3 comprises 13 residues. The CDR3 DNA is TGTGCCAGCAGCTTAGGGGGCTCTAGCGATCGGTTCTTC. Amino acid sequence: CASSLGGSSDRFF.

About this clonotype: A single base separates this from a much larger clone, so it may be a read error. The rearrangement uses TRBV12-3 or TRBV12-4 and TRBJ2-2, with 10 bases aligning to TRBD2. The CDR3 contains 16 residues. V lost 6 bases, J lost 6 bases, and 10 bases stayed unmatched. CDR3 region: CASRPQRGGRSGELFF. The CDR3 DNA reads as TGTGCCAGCAGGCCCCAGCGGGGGGGCCGATCCGGGGAGCTGTTTTTT.

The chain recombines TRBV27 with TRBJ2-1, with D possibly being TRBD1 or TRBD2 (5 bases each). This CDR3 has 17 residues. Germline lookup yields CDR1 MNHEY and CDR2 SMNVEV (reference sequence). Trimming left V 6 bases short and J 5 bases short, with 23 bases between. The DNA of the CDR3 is TGTGCCAGCAGGATGAAAACCGGGACCGATGTCCACAATGAGCAGTTCTTC. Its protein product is CASRMKTGTDVHNEQFF.

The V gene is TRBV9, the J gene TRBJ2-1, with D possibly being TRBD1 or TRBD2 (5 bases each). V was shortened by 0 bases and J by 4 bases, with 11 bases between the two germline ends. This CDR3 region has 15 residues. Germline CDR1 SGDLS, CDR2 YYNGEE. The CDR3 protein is CASSVATWGYNEQFF. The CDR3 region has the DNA TGTGCCAGCAGCGTAGCTACGTGGGGGTACAATGAGCAGTTCTTC. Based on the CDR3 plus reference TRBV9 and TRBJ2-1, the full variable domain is DSGVTQTPKHLITATGQRVTLRCSPRSGDLSVYWYQQSLDQGLQFLIQYYNGEERAKGNILERFSAQQFPDLHSELNLSSLELGDSALYFCASSVATWGYNEQFFGPGTRLTVL.

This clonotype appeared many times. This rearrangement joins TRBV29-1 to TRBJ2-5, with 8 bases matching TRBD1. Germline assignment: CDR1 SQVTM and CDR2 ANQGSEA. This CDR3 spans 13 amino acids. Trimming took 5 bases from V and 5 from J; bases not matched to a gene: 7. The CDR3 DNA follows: TGCAGCGTTTATCAGGGGGCAGGGGAGACCCAGTACTTC. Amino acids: CSVYQGAGETQYF.

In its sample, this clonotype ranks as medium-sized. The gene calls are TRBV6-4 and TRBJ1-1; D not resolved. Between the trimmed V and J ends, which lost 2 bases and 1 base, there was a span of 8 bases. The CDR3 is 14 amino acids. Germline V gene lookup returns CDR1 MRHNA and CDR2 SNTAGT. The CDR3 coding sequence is TGTGCCAGCAGTGACGGGCAGGAGAACACTGAAGCTTTCTTT. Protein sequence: CASSDGQENTEAFF.

The CDR3 DNA reads as TGTGCCAGCAGCTTAGGACAGGGGGCCCGAGAGACCCAGTACTTC. It specifies CASSLGQGARETQYF. The genes are TRBV7-9 and TRBJ2-5; TRBD1 matches 10 bases. The ends lost 1 base at V and 4 bases at J; junction bases unmatched: 3. The V gene's germline CDR1 is SEHNR and CDR2 FQNEAQ (reference sequence). The CDR3 has 15 residues.

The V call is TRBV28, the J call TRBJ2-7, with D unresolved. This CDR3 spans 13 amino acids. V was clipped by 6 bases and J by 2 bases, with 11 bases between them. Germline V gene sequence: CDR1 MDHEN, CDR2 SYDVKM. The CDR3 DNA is TGTGCCAGCAGGAGCGCCCCGACCTACGAGCAGTACTTC. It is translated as CASRSAPTYEQYF. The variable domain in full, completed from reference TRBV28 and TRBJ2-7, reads DVKVTQSSRYLVKRTGEKVFLECVQDMDHENMFWYRQDPGLGLRLIYFSYDVKMKEKGDIPEGYSVSREKKERFSLILESASTNQTSMYLCASRSAPTYEQYFGPGTRLTVT.

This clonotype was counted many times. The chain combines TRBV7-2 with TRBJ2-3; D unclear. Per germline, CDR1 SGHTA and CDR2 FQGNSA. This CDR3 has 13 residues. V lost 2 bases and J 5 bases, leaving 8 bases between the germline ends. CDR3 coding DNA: TGTGCCAGCAGCTTAAACGTCGGAGATACGCAGTATTTT. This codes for CASSLNVGDTQYF. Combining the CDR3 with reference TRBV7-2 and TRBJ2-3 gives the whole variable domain GAGVSQSPSNKVTEKGKDVELRCDPISGHTALYWYRQSLGQGLEFLIYFQGNSAPDKSGLPSDRFSAERTGGSVSTLTIQRTQQEDSAVYLCASSLNVGDTQYFGPGTRLTVL.

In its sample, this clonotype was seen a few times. For the CDR3, the DNA is TGTGCCAGCAGTTTTTTGCCTAGCAGGTTCACCGGGGAGCTGTTTTTT. This sequence encodes CASSFLPSRFTGELFF. This rearrangement joins TRBV27 to TRBJ2-2; weak D call: TRBD2 (5 bases). V shed 3 bases and J shed 4 bases, with 15 bases lying between them. Germline CDR1 and CDR2: MNHEY and SMNVEV (reference sequence). This CDR3 region has 16 residues.

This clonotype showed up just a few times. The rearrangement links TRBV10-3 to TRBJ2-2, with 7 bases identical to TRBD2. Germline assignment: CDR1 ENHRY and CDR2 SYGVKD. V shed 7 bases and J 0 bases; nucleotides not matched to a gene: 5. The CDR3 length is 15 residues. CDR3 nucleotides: TGTGCCATCACCAGCGGGGCAACGAACACCGGGGAGCTGTTTTTT. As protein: CAITSGATNTGELFF.

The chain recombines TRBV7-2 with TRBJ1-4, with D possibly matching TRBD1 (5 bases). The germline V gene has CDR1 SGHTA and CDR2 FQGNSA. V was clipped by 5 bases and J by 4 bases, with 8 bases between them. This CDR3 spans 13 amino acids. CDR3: CASSRDGNEKLFF. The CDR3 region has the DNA TGTGCCAGCAGCCGGGACGGTAATGAAAAACTGTTTTTT. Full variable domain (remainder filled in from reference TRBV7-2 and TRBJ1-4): GAGVSQSPSNKVTEKGKDVELRCDPISGHTALYWYRQSLGQGLEFLIYFQGNSAPDKSGLPSDRFSAERTGGSVSTLTIQRTQQEDSAVYLCASSRDGNEKLFFGSGTQLSVL.

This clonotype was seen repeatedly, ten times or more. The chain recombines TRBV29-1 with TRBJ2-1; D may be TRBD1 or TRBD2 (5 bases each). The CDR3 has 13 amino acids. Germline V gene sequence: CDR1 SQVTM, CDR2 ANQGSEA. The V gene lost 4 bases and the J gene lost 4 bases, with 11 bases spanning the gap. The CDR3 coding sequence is TGCAGCGTTGTATCCTGGGGGTACAATGAGCAGTTCTTC. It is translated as CSVVSWGYNEQFF.

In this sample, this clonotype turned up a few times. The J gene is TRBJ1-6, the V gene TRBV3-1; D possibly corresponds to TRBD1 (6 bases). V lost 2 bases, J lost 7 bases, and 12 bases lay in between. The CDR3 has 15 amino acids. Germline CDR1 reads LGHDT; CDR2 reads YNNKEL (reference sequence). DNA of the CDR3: TGTGCCAGCAGCCAACAGGGGATTGGGAATTCACCCCTCCACTTT. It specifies CASSQQGIGNSPLHF.

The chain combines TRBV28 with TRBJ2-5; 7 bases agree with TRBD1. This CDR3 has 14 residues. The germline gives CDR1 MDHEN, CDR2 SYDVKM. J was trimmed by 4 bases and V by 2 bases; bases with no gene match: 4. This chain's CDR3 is CASSLIQGRETQYF. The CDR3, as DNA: TGTGCCAGCAGTTTAATACAGGGGCGAGAGACCCAGTACTTC. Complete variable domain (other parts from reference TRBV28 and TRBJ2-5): DVKVTQSSRYLVKRTGEKVFLECVQDMDHENMFWYRQDPGLGLRLIYFSYDVKMKEKGDIPEGYSVSREKKERFSLILESASTNQTSMYLCASSLIQGRETQYFGPGTRLLVL.

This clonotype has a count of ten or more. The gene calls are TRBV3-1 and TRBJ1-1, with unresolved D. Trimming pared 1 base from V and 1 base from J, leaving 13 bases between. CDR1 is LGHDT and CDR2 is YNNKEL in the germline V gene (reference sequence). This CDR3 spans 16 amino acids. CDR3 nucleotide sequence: TGTGCCAGCAGCCAAGCGCGCGGCGGGAGGAACACTGAAGCTTTCTTT. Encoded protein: CASSQARGGRNTEAFF.

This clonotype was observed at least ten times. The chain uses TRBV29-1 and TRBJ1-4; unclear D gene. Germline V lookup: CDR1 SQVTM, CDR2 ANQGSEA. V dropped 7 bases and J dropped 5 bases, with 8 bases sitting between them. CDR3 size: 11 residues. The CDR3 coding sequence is TGCAGCGCATGGTTCAATGAAAAACTGTTTTTT. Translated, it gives CSAWFNEKLFF.

For the CDR3, the DNA is TGTGCCAGCAGTTTCGTTGCTAGTATCCCTGAGCAGTTCTTC. This codes for CASSFVASIPEQFF. The chain recombines TRBV28 with TRBJ2-1; D is ambiguous. Trimming removed 3 bases at V and 9 bases at J, with 15 bases between. The CDR3 spans 14 residues. Germline V gene lookup returns CDR1 MDHEN and CDR2 SYDVKM.

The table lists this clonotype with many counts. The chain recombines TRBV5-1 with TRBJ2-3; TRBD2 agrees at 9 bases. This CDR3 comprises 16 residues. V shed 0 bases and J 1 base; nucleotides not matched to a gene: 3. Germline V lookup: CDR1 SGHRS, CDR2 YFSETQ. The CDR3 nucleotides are TGCGCCAGCAGCTTGGGAGCTAGCGGGGGCACAGATACGCAGTATTTT. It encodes CASSLGASGGTDTQYF. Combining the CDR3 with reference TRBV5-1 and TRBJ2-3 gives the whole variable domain KAGVTQTPRYLIKTRGQQVTLSCSPISGHRSVSWYQQTPGQGLQFLFEYFSETQRNKGNFPGRFSGRQFSNSRSEMNVSTLELGDSALYLCASSLGASGGTDTQYFGPGTRLTVL.

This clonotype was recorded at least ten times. The CDR3 loop is CASSQAGGGETQYF. CDR3 sequence (DNA): TGTGCCAGCAGCCAAGCTGGTGGGGGAGAGACCCAGTACTTC. V usage is TRBV3-1 and J usage is TRBJ2-5; perhaps D is TRBD1 or TRBD2 (5 bases each). The CDR3 consists of 14 residues. V lost 1 base to trimming and J lost 4 bases, with 10 bases between them. Germline values: CDR1 LGHDT, CDR2 YNNKEL (reference sequence).

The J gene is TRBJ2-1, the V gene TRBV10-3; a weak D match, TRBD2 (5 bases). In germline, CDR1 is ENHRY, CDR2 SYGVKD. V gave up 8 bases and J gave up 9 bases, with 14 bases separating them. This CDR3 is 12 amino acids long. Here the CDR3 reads CAIAVGESEQFF. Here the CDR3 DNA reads TGTGCCATCGCTGTTGGGGAGTCTGAGCAGTTCTTC.

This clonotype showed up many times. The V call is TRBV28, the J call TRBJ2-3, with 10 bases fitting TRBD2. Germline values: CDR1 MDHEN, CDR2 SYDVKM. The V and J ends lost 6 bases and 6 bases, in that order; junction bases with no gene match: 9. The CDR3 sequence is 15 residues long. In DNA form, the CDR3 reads TGTGCCAGCAGGGAAGCGGGGGGGCGTCGGGATACGCAGTATTTT. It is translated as CASREAGGRRDTQYF.